The rows below give T cell receptor beta chains drawn from one sample of a study of early T cells in non-severe SARS-CoV-2 infection. Each CDR3 protein gets one entry after TCRdb re-called the 5' RACE reads with MiXCR. The table records over 7,500 distinct CDR3 sequences, around 4.8% of them present only once. Material: whole blood. Source of these receptors: an adult who was a healthcare worker with PCR-confirmed SARS-CoV-2 infection or an uninfected control (not recorded which). The CDR3 runs from the conserved cysteine through the conserved F or W. A D gene is named only where the DNA matches it firmly. The listing skips clone size in some rows; elsewhere it reads once, few, many or a size class.

TRBV9,TRBD1,TRBJ2-5,medium-sized,TGTGCCAGCAGCGTAGGTTTTTGGGACAGCCAAGAGACCCAGTACTTC,CASSVGFWDSQETQYF
TRBV7-2,NA,TRBJ1-5,many,TGTGCCAGCAGCCCCCCGGGCCGAGGGTTAAGAAATCAGCCCCAGCATTTT,CASSPPGRGLRNQPQHF
TRBV28,NA,TRBJ2-1,medium-sized,TGTGCCAGCAGTCCGTCTGGAGCGCCAGGAACCTACAATGAGCAGTTCTTC,CASSPSGAPGTYNEQFF
TRBV20-1,NA,TRBJ2-7,many,TGCAGTGCTAGAGATTTTGGGATGAAAACACAGCGGGCAATTGTTTACGAGCAGTACTTC,CSARDFGMKTQRAIVYEQYF
TRBV5-6,TRBD1,TRBJ2-1,many,TGTGCCAGCAGCGTCCGGACAGGGATTGGCAATGAGCAGTTCTTC,CASSVRTGIGNEQFF
TRBV28,TRBD1,TRBJ2-7,few,TGTGCCAGCAGTCGACAGGGTCTGGAGCAGTACTTC,CASSRQGLEQYF
TRBV20-1,TRBD2,TRBJ2-1,medium-sized,TGCAGTGCTAAAACCGGGAGGCTCGACAATGAGCAGTTCTTC,CSAKTGRLDNEQFF
TRBV11-3,NA,TRBJ1-1,few,TGTGCCAGCACCCAGGGTTGGGGAACTGAAGCTTTCTTT,CASTQGWGTEAFF
TRBV30,NA,TRBJ1-2,many,TGTGCCTGGAGTGAAAAGGGGGGCTACACCTTC,CAWSEKGGYTF
TRBV18,NA,TRBJ2-1,many,TGTGCCAGCTCAGGCCAATTCGATGAGCAGTTCTTC,CASSGQFDEQFF
TRBV4-1,TRBD2,TRBJ2-7,medium-sized,TGCGCCAGCAGCCTATCCCAGACTAGCGGGGGTGAGCAGTACTTC,CASSLSQTSGGEQYF
TRBV11-2,NA,TRBJ2-5,NA,TGTGCCAGCAGCTCCCTTTCTGCAGAAGAGACCCAGTACTTC,CASSSLSAEETQYF
TRBV30,NA,TRBJ2-7,many,TGTGCCTGGAGTGTAAGTTCGGGACCGCCTGTGAAGCAGTACTTC,CAWSVSSGPPVKQYF
TRBV7-2,NA,TRBJ2-1,many,TGTGCCAGCAGCCCCGCTGCGCTAGCGATATACAATGAGCAGTTCTTC,CASSPAALAIYNEQFF
TRBV6-2/TRBV6-3,NA,TRBJ1-2,medium-sized,TGTGCCAGCAGTTATGAAGGGAACGGCTACACCTTC,CASSYEGNGYTF
TRBV28,NA,TRBJ1-2,few,TGTGCCAGCAGACACACCGGACGGGCCGGGAATGGCTACACCTTC,CASRHTGRAGNGYTF
TRBV7-9,NA,TRBJ1-4,medium-sized,TGTGCCAGCAGCCCGCTATCGGCAACTAATGAAAAACTGTTTTTT,CASSPLSATNEKLFF
TRBV21-1,NA,TRBJ2-2,many,TGTGCCAGCAGCAAAGCCCGGACCCGGGGTTCGAACACCGGGGAGCTGTTTTTT,CASSKARTRGSNTGELFF
TRBV6-2/TRBV6-3,TRBD2,TRBJ2-1,medium-sized,TGTGCCAGCACGCTAGCGGCCTATACGGATGAGCAGTTCTTC,CASTLAAYTDEQFF
TRBV7-2,TRBD1,TRBJ2-3,once,TGTGCCAGCAGCCCTAGAGGGACAGGAGACACAGATACGCAGTATTTT,CASSPRGTGDTDTQYF
TRBV19,NA,TRBJ1-1,few,TGTGCCAGTAGGACCCGGGACGGTTCTAGTCAGAACACTGAAGCTTTCTTT,CASRTRDGSSQNTEAFF
TRBV11-3,TRBD1,TRBJ2-3,medium-sized,TGTGCCAGCAGCATTTCGGGGACAGGGTGGACAGATACGCAGTATTTT,CASSISGTGWTDTQYF
TRBV27,NA,TRBJ2-7,many,TGTGCCAGCAGTTTACGGCAGGGTGGCTACGAGCAGTACTTC,CASSLRQGGYEQYF
TRBV20-1,NA,TRBJ2-1,many,TGCAGTGCTAGAGATTTGCGGGTTTACAATGAGCAGTTCTTC,CSARDLRVYNEQFF
TRBV15,NA,TRBJ2-5,many,TGTGCCACCAGCAGAGCAGTACAAGAGACCCAGTACTTC,CATSRAVQETQYF
TRBV20-1,NA,TRBJ1-1,many,TGCAGTGCTGAGGACAAGATCGAAGCTTTCTTT,CSAEDKIEAFF
TRBV6-5,NA,TRBJ2-6,many,TGTGCCAGCAGTTACATGAGGGCCAACGTCCTGACTTTC,CASSYMRANVLTF
TRBV4-1,NA,TRBJ2-2,many,TGCGCCAGCAGCCAAGGGCTAGTTTCGACCGGGGAGCTGTTTTTT,CASSQGLVSTGELFF
TRBV9,NA,TRBJ1-1,NA,TGTGCCAGCAGCGGATTGGGGACGAACGCTTTCTTT,CASSGLGTNAFF
TRBV29-1,TRBD2,TRBJ2-1,many,TGCAGCGTCCAAGGGACTATCTCCTACAATGAGCAGTTCTTC,CSVQGTISYNEQFF
TRBV28,NA,TRBJ1-2,many,TGTGCCAGCAGTTTGGAACTTAGGGCAGGCTATGGCTACACCTTC,CASSLELRAGYGYTF
TRBV14,TRBD1,TRBJ2-5,few,TGTGCCAGCAGCCCCCGAGACGGGACAGGAGGACAAGAGACCCAGTACTTC,CASSPRDGTGGQETQYF
TRBV4-3,NA,TRBJ1-1,medium-sized,TGCGCCAGCAGCCCTGGGTCGGGGAACCTTGAAGCTTTCTTT,CASSPGSGNLEAFF
TRBV3-1,NA,TRBJ2-1,medium-sized,TGTGCCAGCAGCCAACTCCCCTCACAGGTCAATGAGCAGTTCTTC,CASSQLPSQVNEQFF
TRBV7-2,NA,TRBJ2-5,many,TGTGCCAGCAGCTTAGCAGGAGCCCAAGAGACCCAGTACTTC,CASSLAGAQETQYF
TRBV11-3,NA,TRBJ2-3,many,TGTGCCAGCAGCCCCTTCACTAGCACAGATACGCAGTATTTT,CASSPFTSTDTQYF
TRBV9,NA,TRBJ2-1,many,TGTGCCAGCAGCGCCCCAATAGCGGCCTACAATGAGCAGTTCTTC,CASSAPIAAYNEQFF
TRBV2,NA,TRBJ2-1,medium-sized,TGTGCCAGCAGTGAAGTCTATGTTGAGCAGTTCTTC,CASSEVYVEQFF
TRBV19,NA,TRBJ1-3,many,TGTGCCAGTAGTATAGACCCGATGTACTCTGGAAACACCATATATTTT,CASSIDPMYSGNTIYF
TRBV6-1,NA,TRBJ2-5,many,TGTGCCAGCAGTGAAAGCGGCGGCAGACAAGAGACCCAGTACTTC,CASSESGGRQETQYF
TRBV20-1,TRBD1,TRBJ2-7,once,TGCAGTGCCAATTTTGGGACAGGGTGGTCCTACGAGCAGTACTTC,CSANFGTGWSYEQYF
TRBV24-1,NA,TRBJ2-2,many,TGTGCCACCGAGACCCAGAACACCGGGGAGCTGTTTTTT,CATETQNTGELFF
TRBV19,NA,TRBJ2-5,many,TGTGCCAGTAGTATTGGACTCGGTGCGCCAGAGACCCAGTACTTC,CASSIGLGAPETQYF
TRBV6-5,NA,TRBJ2-2,few,NA,CASSLGLTGGTGELFFF
TRBV19,TRBD2,TRBJ2-7,medium-sized,TGTGCCAGTAGTGTCGGGACTAGCGGGAGTAACGAGCAGTACTTC,CASSVGTSGSNEQYF
TRBV2,NA,TRBJ2-3,medium-sized,TGTGCCAGCAGGCCACCTTGGGATACGCAGTATTTT,CASRPPWDTQYF
TRBV25-1,NA,TRBJ1-5,many,TGTGCCAGCAGTGAATCTGGAAGGGACCATCAGCCCCAGCATTTT,CASSESGRDHQPQHF
TRBV5-1,NA,TRBJ2-3,many,TGCGCCAGCAGCTTGGTCGGAGATACGCAGTATTTT,CASSLVGDTQYF
TRBV11-2,TRBD2,TRBJ2-5,many,TGTGCCAGCAGCCTCAAGGGACTAGCGGGAGAGGTTGAGACCCAGTACTTC,CASSLKGLAGEVETQYF
TRBV18,NA,TRBJ1-5,many,TGTGCCAGCTCACCGAGGGGCGGGGAGCCCCAGCATTTT,CASSPRGGEPQHF